The clone carrying this T cell receptor beta chain was found a few times. The antigen remains undetermined. This entry comes from a study of T-cell memory formation after mild COVID-19. The overall study: TCR clusters were largely donor specific.

General study points: Memory sampled before infection contained some responding clones, suggesting cross-reactive memory joined. Contracting clones from day 15 to 85 showed balanced CD4/CD8; later expanders favored CD4+.

Constant-segment primers served in 5'RACE that generated TCR alpha and TCR beta cDNA libraries bearing sample barcodes and UMIs. TCRdb re-analysed the 5' RACE reads in MiXCR, keeping a single row per CDR3 protein. The sample has about 250,000 distinct CDR3 sequences, roughly 15% seen once. The CDR3 consists of 16 residues. V lost 5 bases and J lost 4, with 15 bases in between. From germline, CDR1 is SGHTA and CDR2 FQGNSA. V and J are TRBV7-2 and TRBJ2-6; D is perhaps TRBD1 or TRBD2 (5 bases each). This clonotype was obtained from a young man who had mild COVID-19 (a few samples of this study predate the infection). Cell type and time point are not known. Sample: PBMCs or a T cell subset sorted from them (not recorded which). This CDR3 is CASSPGWGSGANVLTF. The CDR3 coding sequence is TGTGCCAGCAGCCCTGGGTGGGGGTCCGGGGCCAACGTCCTGACTTTC.